This entry concerns a single TCR beta chain. Antigen: not known. This entry is derived from a study of T cell responses to AZD1222 COVID-19 vaccine. Repertoires were generated with immunoSEQ multiplex PCR, while TCRdb's copy carries only in-frame clones and drops some. The sample holds 140,000 or so clones; about 89% are singletons and the top ten take about 7.5%. V lost 5 bases to trimming and J lost 6 bases; unmatched junction nucleotides: 9. Germline V lookup: CDR1 LNHDA, CDR2 SQIVND (reference sequence). This CDR3 is built from 16 residues. Overall study results and limits: Mostly white British, mostly female donors; authors suggested clonal diversity may be underestimated. The repertoires were collected only after the peak T cell response. Among those given AZD1222, only six were seropositive at baseline. CD4 TCRs covered the whole spike, strongest at regions 160-218 and 743-854.

This sequence originates from an adult who received the MenACWY meningococcal vaccine as a control. The chain combines TRBV19 with TRBJ2-1, with 11 bases aligning to TRBD2. The specimen was peripheral blood, collected 28 days after the second dose of the MenACWY control vaccine. CDR3 region: CASSVFTSGGGNEQFF. As DNA, the CDR3 is TGTGCCAGTAGTGTCTTCACTAGCGGGGGAGGCAATGAGCAGTTCTTC.